Sequencing of this T cell receptor (beta chain) was carried out in a study of shared clonotypes between healthy human individuals. Whole-study findings and limits: Around 4.7% of naive CD4 clonotypes were shared across a few donors. Sampling was confined to blood; repertoires within tissues likely differ.

This clone was seen only once. What it recognizes is unknown. The CDR3 length is 17 residues. V lost 5 bases and J 1 base, leaving 19 bases between the germline ends. Germline-derived CDR1 and CDR2 are SGHTA and FQGTGA. As processed by the authors: ImmunoSEQ gave junction-only sequences without quality scores, so filtering differed. Profiled with immunoSEQ multiplex PCR; TCRdb holds only in-frame clones, not every one. V and J calls plus clone size are reproduced from that table; the DNA served to infer D and trimming. The table has 2 million to 2.5 million clones, around 92% seen once. Division of CD4+ cells produced a CD45RA+ naive subset and a CD45RA-negative memory subset.

Input material: naive CD4+ T cells from PBMCs. Subset defined: CD45RA+ positively selected. V usage is TRBV7-3 and J usage is TRBJ2-3; no clear D gene. The receptor comes from a man in his late teens or twenties in good health. Some clones in this sample may be carry-over from other donors' samples. As DNA, the CDR3 is TGTGCCAGCAGCGGCACGGTAGACCCTTTGGGCACAGATACGCAGTATTTT. Protein: CASSGTVDPLGTDTQYF.